Presented here are 14 T cell receptor beta chains from one specimen sequenced in a study of blood T cells in healthy people across ages. For the second PCR, which ran for 7 to 11 cycles, a sample-barcoded 5' primer and a J-beta primer mix were used. TCRdb independently ran MiXCR on the 5' RACE reads; one entry per CDR3 protein. There are 1.5 million to 2 million distinct CDR3 sequences in the sample; approximately 40% occur only once, and under 25% lies in the top ten. The sequencing input was blood. These receptors originate from a human donor in good health.

There are a few counts of this clonotype. The chain is built from TRBV20-1 and TRBJ2-7, with 8 bases identical to TRBD1. V shed 3 bases, J shed 2 bases, and the junction held 9 bases outside the gene matches. This CDR3 has 15 amino acids. Germline V gene lookup returns CDR1 DFQATT and CDR2 SNEGSKA (reference sequence). The CDR3 region is CSASDPGTGAYEQYF. The CDR3 bases are TGCAGTGCTAGCGACCCCGGGACAGGAGCCTACGAGCAGTACTTC.

J is TRBJ2-5 and V is TRBV12-3 or TRBV12-4, with TRBD2 identical over 11 bases. The CDR3 extends over 13 amino acids. Trimming at V came to 7 bases and at J to 4 bases, leaving 2 bases not matched to a gene. CDR3 bases: TGTGCCAGCAATACTAGCGGGGGAGAGACCCAGTACTTC. Its translation is CASNTSGGETQYF.

This clonotype was observed a handful of times. The V gene is TRBV7-3, the J gene TRBJ1-1; D call uncertain. From germline, CDR1 is SGHTA and CDR2 FQGTGA. This CDR3 region has 13 residues. V lost 0 bases to trimming and J lost 11 bases, with 13 bases between them. Written as DNA, the CDR3 is TGTGCCAGCAGCTTAACGCTAGGAGGTCGGGCTTTCTTT. Residues: CASSLTLGGRAFF.

The rearrangement uses TRBV20-1 and TRBJ2-4; D not certain. The last part of the DNA fits TRBJ2-7 better; the J call may be wrong. The germline V gene encodes CDR1 DFQATT and CDR2 SNEGSKA (reference sequence). This CDR3 contains 14 residues. Here the CDR3 DNA reads TGCAGTGCTGCGACCTGGGCAAACTCCTACGAGCAGTACTTC. It is translated as CSAATWANSYEQYF.

Only a few counts were recorded for this clonotype. This sequence joins TRBV12-3 or TRBV12-4 and TRBJ2-5; 7 nucleotides align to TRBD1. Unmatched junction bases numbered 7, after V lost 6 bases and J lost 3 bases. This CDR3 is 14 amino acids long. The CDR3 DNA follows: TGTGCCAGCAGCCGCAGGGGGACCGAAGAGACCCAGTACTTC. Translation gives CASSRRGTEETQYF.

The chain uses TRBV7-2 and TRBJ1-5; 9 bases line up with TRBD1. There are 14 residues in the CDR3. Germline V gene lookup returns CDR1 SGHTA and CDR2 FQGNSA. Trimming cost V 8 bases and J 0 bases; bases outside gene matches: 2. The DNA of the CDR3 is TGTGCCAGCTGGGACAGGGATAGCAATCAGCCCCAGCATTTT. Amino acids: CASWDRDSNQPQHF.

This clonotype was seen a few times. V is TRBV7-9 and J is TRBJ1-2; weak D call: TRBD1 (5 bases). There are 14 residues in the CDR3. Looked up from germline, CDR1 is SEHNR and CDR2 is FQNEAQ (reference sequence). Trimming pared 5 bases from V and 0 bases from J, leaving 10 bases between. The CDR3 coding sequence is TGTGCCAGCAGCCGGACATCTACTAACTATGGCTACACCTTC. Amino acid sequence: CASSRTSTNYGYTF.

The V and J genes are TRBV20-1 and TRBJ2-7; TRBD2 is a possible D gene (5 bases). Germline V lookup: CDR1 DFQATT, CDR2 SNEGSKA (reference sequence). The CDR3 covers 14 residues. The germline V and J ends were trimmed by 4 bases and 2 bases, with 15 bases remaining between them. In DNA, the CDR3 is TGCAGTGCTACCTCCGGAGGTAGGGCCTACGAGCAGTACTTC. Amino acids: CSATSGGRAYEQYF.

This sequence joins TRBV7-7 and TRBJ1-4; 12 nucleotides align to TRBD1. The length of the CDR3 is 16 residues. Trimming took 5 bases from V and 7 from J; bases not matched to a gene: 8. CDR1 and CDR2 from the germline V gene are SSHAT and FNYEAQ (reference sequence). CDR3 in DNA: TGTGCCAGCAGCCCCGGGACAGGGGGCGGTATTGAAAAACTGTTTTTT. Protein sequence: CASSPGTGGGIEKLFF.

A few counts support this clonotype. V is TRBV24-1 and J is TRBJ2-3; TRBD1 or TRBD2 may be the D gene (5 bases each). The CDR3 has 15 residues. Germline V gives CDR1 KGHDR, CDR2 SFDVKD. Trimming shortened V by 4 bases and J by 2 bases, and 12 bases separated the two germline ends. CDR3 nucleotide sequence: TGTGCCACCAGTGAAATTATCGGGACCACAGATACGCAGTATTTT. Translation: CATSEIIGTTDTQYF.

The chain links TRBV6-2 or TRBV6-3 to TRBJ1-2; possibly TRBD1 for D (5 bases). The CDR3 sequence is 13 residues long. The V gene's germline CDR1 is MNHEY and CDR2 SVGEGT. Trimming shortened V by 3 bases and J by 6 bases, and 11 bases separated the two germline ends. This CDR3 is CASSYGVGDGYTF. CDR3 DNA sequence: TGTGCCAGCAGTTATGGAGTAGGGGATGGCTACACCTTC.

The rearrangement links TRBV20-1 to TRBJ2-1; no firm D call. V lost 0 bases, J lost 3 bases, and 9 bases lay in between. Per the germline V gene, CDR1 is DFQATT and CDR2 is SNEGSKA (reference sequence). The CDR3 loop spans 14 amino acids. The CDR3, as DNA: TGCAGTGCTAGAGAAGGGCCCCACTACAATGAGCAGTTCTTC. Its translation: CSAREGPHYNEQFF.

This clonotype was seen only a few times. The V and J genes are TRBV24-1 and TRBJ2-6; 8 positions match TRBD2. There are 15 residues in the CDR3. The trim removed 5 bases at V and 2 bases at J, leaving 1 base unmatched. The germline gives CDR1 KGHDR, CDR2 SFDVKD. The CDR3 nucleotides read TGTGCCACCAGTGCGCGGGGGGCTGGGGCCAACGTCCTGACTTTC. Protein: CATSARGAGANVLTF.

This clonotype was seen more than once but under ten times. J is TRBJ1-5 and V is TRBV9; D gene unclear. V lost 2 bases and J 0 bases, leaving 6 bases between the germline ends. Germline CDR1 and CDR2: SGDLS and YYNGEE. The CDR3 totals 14 residues. The DNA for the CDR3 is TGTGCCAGCAGCGTCGGGTATAGCAATCAGCCCCAGCATTTT. Its translation is CASSVGYSNQPQHF.